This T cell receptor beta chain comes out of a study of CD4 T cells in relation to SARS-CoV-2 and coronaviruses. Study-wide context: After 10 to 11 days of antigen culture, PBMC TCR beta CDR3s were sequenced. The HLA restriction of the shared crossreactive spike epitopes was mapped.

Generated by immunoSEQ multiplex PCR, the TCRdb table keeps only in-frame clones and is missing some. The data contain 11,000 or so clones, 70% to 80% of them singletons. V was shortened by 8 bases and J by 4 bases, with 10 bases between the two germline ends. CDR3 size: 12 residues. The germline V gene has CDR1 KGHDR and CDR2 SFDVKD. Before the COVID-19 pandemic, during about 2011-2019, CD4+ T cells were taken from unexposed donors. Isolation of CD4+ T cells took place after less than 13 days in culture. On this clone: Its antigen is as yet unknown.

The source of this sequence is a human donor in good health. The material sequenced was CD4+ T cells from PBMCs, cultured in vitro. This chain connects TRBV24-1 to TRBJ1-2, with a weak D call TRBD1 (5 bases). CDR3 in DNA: TGTGCCACCACCCAGACAGCCTATGGCTACACCTTC. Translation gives CATTQTAYGYTF.